This TCR beta chain comes out of a study of T cell repertoires in cytomegalovirus infection. TCRdb re-called the reads with MiXCR, one entry per CDR3 protein. The table shows about a million distinct CDR3 sequences, with around 30% occurring only once. Overall study findings and caveats: Summed frequency of shared TCR beta families picked out CMV carriers who also had the relevant HLA.

This clonotype came up a few times. Its antigen is unknown. This sample comprised cultured CD8+ T cells from PBMCs, obtained from culture after CMV antigen stimulation. The origin of this receptor is a human donor in good health (CMV status not recorded). Some clones in this sample may be carry-over from other donors' samples.

CDR3 bases: TGTGCCAGCAGCTTTGGCGGGAGTGGCGGGGGCTATGGCTACACCTTC. It codes for CASSFGGSGGGYGYTF. J is TRBJ1-2 and V is TRBV7-9; tentatively, D is TRBD1 (5 bases). Germline-derived CDR1 and CDR2 are SEHNR and FQNEAQ (reference sequence). This CDR3 has 16 amino acids. Trimming stripped 3 bases from V and 4 bases from J, with 18 bases between.